The present T cell receptor (beta chain) was sequenced within a study of T cell responses to AZD1222 COVID-19 vaccine. Libraries were prepared by immunoSEQ multiplex PCR; TCRdb keeps only in-frame clonotypes and omits some of them. This table has about 120,000 clones, roughly nine tenths appearing once. The V end lost 3 bases, the J end lost 7 bases, and 12 bases lay between the germline ends. Germline assignment: CDR1 MNHEY and CDR2 SVGAGI. CDR3 size: 13 residues. V usage is TRBV6-5 and J usage is TRBJ1-2; no firm D call. The clonotype comes from an adult in good health. The sample here was peripheral blood, taken on day 0 of AZD1222 vaccination. This CDR3 reads CASSYTGEGGYTF. CDR3 nucleotides: TGTGCCAGCAGTTATACGGGCGAGGGTGGCTACACCTTC.